This T cell receptor (beta chain) stems from a study of blood T cell repertoires in COVID-19. Assay used: immunoSEQ multiplex PCR; TCRdb lists only in-frame clones, some missing. The sample holds approximately 82,000 clones, around 89% seen once. The CDR3 sequence is 16 residues long. Germline V gene sequence: CDR1 MGHDK, CDR2 SYGVNS. Between the trimmed V and J ends, which lost 1 base and 0 bases, there was a span of 10 bases. The clonotype originates from a woman in her forties or fifties with acute COVID-19. Material for sequencing was PBMCs or T cells enriched from blood (not recorded which). The chain links TRBV25-1 to TRBJ1-3; D unresolved. The CDR3, as DNA: TGTGCCAGCAGTGAATTTACGGGGAACTCTGGAAACACCATATATTTT. Protein: CASSEFTGNSGNTIYF.